A single sample gave rise to the 30 T cell receptor beta chains below, sequenced in a study of cytomegalovirus exposure and HLA in healthy donors. A multiplex PCR was run with 60 Vbeta primers and 13 Jbeta primers. Sequenced by immunoSEQ multiplex PCR; TCRdb stores in-frame clones only, minus some. The sample includes 190,000 or so clones, less than 85% of them seen just once. The sample taken for sequencing was PBMCs. The receptors were gathered from a boy younger than 18 in good health and CMV-seronegative.

The gene calls are TRBV9 and TRBJ2-7; the match to TRBD1 covers 8 bases. The trim removed 3 bases at V and 5 bases at J, leaving 13 bases unmatched. This CDR3 contains 16 residues. Germline CDR1 reads SGDLS; CDR2 reads YYNGEE. CDR3 loop: CASSAQLTGVGDEQYF. CDR3 DNA: TGTGCCAGCAGCGCACAACTGACAGGGGTGGGCGACGAGCAGTACTTC.

The chain carries TRBV9 and TRBJ2-7; a weak D match, TRBD2 (6 bases). Germline CDR1 reads SGDLS; CDR2 reads YYNGEE. The CDR3 runs 14 residues. The V end was cut by 3 bases, the J end by 0 bases, with 10 bases between. As DNA, the CDR3 is TGTGCCAGCAGCGGCGGGACCAACTCCTACGAGCAGTACTTC. Translating it yields CASSGGTNSYEQYF.

Written as DNA, the CDR3 is TGTGCCAGCAAGCAGGGTTTAGGGACTGAAGCTTTCTTT. It codes for CASKQGLGTEAFF. This chain joins TRBV6-5 and TRBJ1-1; D is possibly TRBD1 (5 bases). Trimming stripped 7 bases from V and 5 bases from J, with 14 bases between. This CDR3 is built from 13 residues. The germline gives CDR1 MNHEY, CDR2 SVGAGI.

The chain recombines TRBV11-1 with TRBJ1-2, with TRBD1 matching 8 bases. Unmatched junction bases numbered 5, after V lost 3 bases and J lost 2 bases. The CDR3 is 15 amino acids. Germline loops: CDR1 SGHAT, CDR2 FQDESV (reference sequence). CDR3 in amino acids: CASSFNYRGNYGYTF. CDR3 DNA sequence: TGTGCCAGCAGCTTCAACTACAGGGGGAACTATGGCTACACCTTC.

This chain joins TRBV6-6 and TRBJ2-7; TRBD1 agrees at 7 bases. In germline, CDR1 is MNHNY, CDR2 SVGAGI (reference sequence). The CDR3 has 14 amino acids. V was pared by 4 bases and J by 9 bases, with 12 bases of the junction left unmatched. The CDR3 reads CASSSAGTVAGQYF. In DNA, the CDR3 is TGTGCCAGCAGTTCAGCCGGGACAGTAGCAGGGCAGTACTTC.

V and J are TRBV30 and TRBJ1-2, with 11 bases matching TRBD1. The germline V gene encodes CDR1 GTSNPN and CDR2 SVGIG (reference sequence). The CDR3 is made up of 15 amino acids. Unmatched junction bases numbered 4, after V lost 1 base and J lost 3 bases. The CDR3 reads CAWSAWTGGYYGYTF. The CDR3 DNA reads as TGTGCCTGGAGTGCCTGGACAGGGGGCTACTATGGCTACACCTTC.

The V gene is TRBV5-8, the J gene TRBJ1-1; D is unclear. In germline, CDR1 is SGHTS, CDR2 YDEGEE. Trimming removed 1 base from V and 5 bases from J, with 6 bases in between. The length of the CDR3 is 12 residues. The chain's CDR3 is CASSLSVTEAFF. CDR3 nucleotides: TGTGCCAGCAGCTTGTCAGTTACTGAAGCTTTCTTT.

The genes are TRBV6-5 and TRBJ2-7, with D possibly matching TRBD2 (6 bases). Trimming took 6 bases from V and 11 from J, leaving 14 bases between them. The CDR3 runs to 11 residues. Germline values: CDR1 MNHEY, CDR2 SVGAGI. CDR3 amino acids: CASRRGHAKYF. In DNA form, the CDR3 reads TGTGCCAGCAGGCGGGGCCATGCGAAGTACTTC.

A remark on this clone: A read error is likely, as this CDR3 ends without the conserved phenylalanine or tryptophan. It is unclear where the CDR3 begins or ends on the DNA, so no DNA is shown, and the CDR3 is as TCRdb lists it. The CDR3 loop reads CSARYGTLSLL. The gene calls are TRBV20-1 and TRBJ1-1. The CDR3 contains 11 residues when both ends are counted. Per germline, CDR1 DFQATT and CDR2 SNEGSKA (reference sequence).

The chain links TRBV6-5 to TRBJ2-7, with 10 nucleotides matching TRBD1. This CDR3 has 15 residues. Germline-derived CDR1 and CDR2 are MNHEY and SVGAGI. With V trimmed by 0 bases and J by 6 bases, 5 bases remained unmatched. CDR3 bases: TGTGCCAGCAGTTACTCAGGGACAGGGGCGGGCGAGCAGTACTTC. Its translation: CASSYSGTGAGEQYF.

The J gene is TRBJ1-1, the V gene TRBV19; D is undetermined. V lost 5 bases and J 2 bases, leaving 9 bases between the germline ends. Germline V gene sequence: CDR1 LNHDA, CDR2 SQIVND (reference sequence). CDR3 length: 13 residues. CDR3 residues: CASSVRRNTEAFF. CDR3 DNA: TGTGCCAGTAGTGTGCGGAGAAACACTGAAGCTTTCTTT.

This chain connects TRBV29-1 to TRBJ2-3; TRBD1 aligns across 7 bases. The V gene end was trimmed by 7 bases and the J gene end by 4 bases; junction bases not matched to a gene: 5. The germline gives CDR1 SQVTM, CDR2 ANQGSEA. There are 12 residues in the CDR3. Here the CDR3 DNA reads TGCAGCGCTGACAGGGATCCAGATACGCAGTATTTT. It encodes CSADRDPDTQYF.

The V gene is TRBV10-3, the J gene TRBJ2-7, with D possibly TRBD2 on 6 matching bases. CDR1 and CDR2 (germline): ENHRY, SYGVKD. There are 15 residues in the CDR3. V gave up 4 bases and J gave up 2 bases, with 15 bases separating them. CDR3 region: CAISVRKERAYEQYF. CDR3 in DNA: TGTGCCATCAGTGTAAGGAAGGAGCGGGCCTACGAGCAGTACTTC.

This rearrangement joins TRBV5-1 to TRBJ1-1, with TRBD1 identical over 7 bases. This CDR3 has 15 residues. The V gene's germline CDR1 is SGHRS and CDR2 YFSETQ. The V segment lost 4 bases and the J segment 3 bases; nucleotides outside the gene matches: 9. CDR3 residues: CASSGDRDPYTEAFF. In DNA form, the CDR3 reads TGCGCCAGCAGCGGAGACAGGGATCCCTACACTGAAGCTTTCTTT. The whole variable domain, remainder taken from reference TRBV5-1 and TRBJ1-1, is KAGVTQTPRYLIKTRGQQVTLSCSPISGHRSVSWYQQTPGQGLQFLFEYFSETQRNKGNFPGRFSGRQFSNSRSEMNVSTLELGDSALYLCASSGDRDPYTEAFFGQGTRLTVV.

This clone was seen more than once but under ten times. The V gene is TRBV7-2, the J gene TRBJ1-2; a weak D match, TRBD1 (6 bases). CDR3 size: 16 residues. Germline V gives CDR1 SGHTA, CDR2 FQGNSA. V dropped 3 bases and J dropped 4 bases, with 18 bases sitting between them. CDR3 bases: TGTGCCAGCAGCTTGGTGGGGGCGCCAGGTGCCTATGGCTACACCTTC. It yields the protein CASSLVGAPGAYGYTF. The full variable domain, with the rest looked up from reference TRBV7-2 and TRBJ1-2, is GAGVSQSPSNKVTEKGKDVELRCDPISGHTALYWYRQSLGQGLEFLIYFQGNSAPDKSGLPSDRFSAERTGGSVSTLTIQRTQQEDSAVYLCASSLVGAPGAYGYTFGSGTRLTVV.

This clone was observed once. The rearrangement uses TRBV5-1 and TRBJ2-5; 8 bases agree with TRBD2. The CDR3 loop spans 13 amino acids. From germline, CDR1 is SGHRS and CDR2 YFSETQ. Trimming cost V 5 bases and J 5 bases; bases outside gene matches: 5. CDR3 nucleotide sequence: TGCGCCAGCAGGGGCCGGGGGGGGGAGACCCAGTACTTC. This translates into CASRGRGGETQYF.

J is TRBJ2-5 and V is TRBV2; no reliable D call. The J call may not be correct, given that the DNA end is closer to TRBJ2-7. Germline V lookup: CDR1 SNHLY, CDR2 FYNNEI. This CDR3 is 15 amino acids long. The CDR3 DNA reads as TGTGCCAGCAGTGAATATTCGAGGCGGCACTACGAGCAGTACTTC. Residues: CASSEYSRRHYEQYF.

The chain couples TRBV27 to TRBJ2-3; D uncertain. CDR1 and CDR2 (germline): MNHEY, SMNVEV (reference sequence). Trimming took 5 bases from V and 5 from J, leaving 14 bases between them. The CDR3 loop spans 14 amino acids. CDR3 amino acids: CASSPRVTEDTQYF. In DNA, the CDR3 is TGTGCCAGCAGTCCCCGGGTGACGGAAGATACGCAGTATTTT.

The chain is built from TRBV6-1 and TRBJ1-2; 8 bases fit TRBD1. The germline V gene encodes CDR1 MNHNS and CDR2 SASEGT. The V segment lost 2 bases and the J segment 4 bases; nucleotides outside the gene matches: 12. The CDR3 loop spans 17 amino acids. The CDR3 DNA sequence: TGTGCCAGCAGTGAAACCCCTCTCGGACAGGGAATCTATGGCTACACCTTC. Protein: CASSETPLGQGIYGYTF.

The chain couples TRBV11-3 to TRBJ2-3, with D possibly matching TRBD2 (6 bases). Germline CDR1 SGHNT, CDR2 YENEEA. This CDR3 contains 15 residues. V was trimmed by 5 bases and J by 1 base, leaving 13 bases between them. The CDR3 sequence: CASSTGGVGTDTQYF. The DNA for the CDR3 is TGTGCCAGCAGCACTGGCGGGGTCGGCACAGATACGCAGTATTTT.

This rearrangement joins TRBV6-1 to TRBJ1-2; a possible D gene is TRBD1 (5 bases). Germline-derived CDR1 and CDR2 are MNHNS and SASEGT. V was trimmed by 8 bases and J by 2 bases, leaving 12 bases between them. This CDR3 region has 13 residues. The CDR3 loop reads CASGRARNYGYTF. In nucleotides, the CDR3 is TGTGCCAGCGGCAGGGCAAGGAACTATGGCTACACCTTC.

The chain carries TRBV7-8 and TRBJ1-2; TRBD1 might be the D (6 bases). The V gene lost 4 bases and the J gene lost 8 bases, with 14 bases spanning the gap. Germline CDR1 reads SGHVS; CDR2 reads FQNEAQ. The CDR3 sequence is 13 residues long. The CDR3 sequence is CASSSLQGGGYTF. In nucleotides, the CDR3 is TGTGCCAGCAGCTCATTACAGGGAGGGGGCTACACCTTC.

The chain couples TRBV29-1 to TRBJ1-1, with a weak D call TRBD1 (5 bases). The germline V gene has CDR1 SQVTM and CDR2 ANQGSEA. The CDR3 length is 13 residues. Trimming shortened V by 7 bases and J by 1 base, and 13 bases separated the two germline ends. The CDR3, as DNA: TGCAGCGGGGGAACAGGAGCGAACACTGAAGCTTTCTTT. It yields the protein CSGGTGANTEAFF.

The chain has TRBV6-6 and TRBJ1-2; tentative D call: TRBD1 (6 bases). Germline V gene lookup returns CDR1 MNHNY and CDR2 SVGAGI (reference sequence). The CDR3 is 15 amino acids. The V gene lost 4 bases and the J gene lost 3 bases, with 15 bases spanning the gap. The CDR3 bases are TGTGCCAGCAGTTCTCTCAGTGACAGGCACTATGGCTACACCTTC. Translation: CASSSLSDRHYGYTF.

The chain combines TRBV12-2 with TRBJ2-5; the DNA was not used to check the table's D call, TRBD1. TRBV12-2 is listed as a pseudogene. There are 16 residues in the CDR3. Here the CDR3 DNA reads TGTGCAAGTCGGGGCAGGGGGCGACTTGGTGGAGAGACCCAGTACTTC. It specifies CASRGRGRLGGETQYF.

The chain links TRBV7-2 to TRBJ2-7; 12 bases are a match to TRBD2. Germline-derived CDR1 and CDR2 are SGHTA and FQGNSA. The CDR3 contains 14 residues. The junction had 3 bases not matched to a gene; V was cut back by 5 bases and J by 4 bases. CDR3 sequence: CASSPTSGGYEQYF. The CDR3 coding sequence is TGTGCCAGCAGCCCAACTAGCGGGGGGTACGAGCAGTACTTC.

In regard to this clone: Different DNA sequences within this sample yield the same CDR3. J is TRBJ1-5 and V is TRBV5-1; perhaps TRBD1 as D (5 bases). Germline CDR1 reads SGHRS; CDR2 reads YFSETQ. CDR3 length: 13 residues. V lost 5 bases and J lost 4, with 10 bases in between. The CDR3 spells CASSTDRNQPQHF. The CDR3 nucleotides are TGCGCCAGCAGTACCGACAGAAATCAGCCCCAGCATTTT. Complete variable domain (other parts from reference TRBV5-1 and TRBJ1-5): KAGVTQTPRYLIKTRGQQVTLSCSPISGHRSVSWYQQTPGQGLQFLFEYFSETQRNKGNFPGRFSGRQFSNSRSEMNVSTLELGDSALYLCASSTDRNQPQHFGDGTRLSIL.

To note about this clone: The junction does not match germline at one end; this may be a read error. J is TRBJ2-1 and V is TRBV20-1; D gene ambiguous. There are 11 residues in the CDR3. CDR1 is DFQATT, CDR2 SNEGSKA, per germline (reference sequence). CDR3 in DNA: TGCAGTGCTAGCCGCTACGATGAGCAGTTCTTC. Its translation is CSASRYDEQFF.

This rearrangement joins TRBV7-9 to TRBJ2-3; 11 bases line up with TRBD2. V lost 7 bases, J lost 5 bases, and 8 bases stayed unmatched. Germline V gene lookup returns CDR1 SEHNR and CDR2 FQNEAQ (reference sequence). CDR3 length: 15 residues. The CDR3 reads CASTDSGGAEDTQYF. The CDR3 bases are TGTGCCAGCACCGATAGCGGGGGGGCCGAAGATACGCAGTATTTT.

The V call is TRBV11-2, the J call TRBJ2-3; 9 nucleotides line up with TRBD2. The CDR3 length is 16 residues. In germline, CDR1 is SGHAT, CDR2 FQNNGV. V shed 1 base, J shed 4 bases, and the junction held 6 bases outside the gene matches. CDR3 amino acids: CASSLAWASGADTQYF. CDR3 sequence (DNA): TGTGCCAGCAGCTTAGCATGGGCTAGCGGGGCAGATACGCAGTATTTT.